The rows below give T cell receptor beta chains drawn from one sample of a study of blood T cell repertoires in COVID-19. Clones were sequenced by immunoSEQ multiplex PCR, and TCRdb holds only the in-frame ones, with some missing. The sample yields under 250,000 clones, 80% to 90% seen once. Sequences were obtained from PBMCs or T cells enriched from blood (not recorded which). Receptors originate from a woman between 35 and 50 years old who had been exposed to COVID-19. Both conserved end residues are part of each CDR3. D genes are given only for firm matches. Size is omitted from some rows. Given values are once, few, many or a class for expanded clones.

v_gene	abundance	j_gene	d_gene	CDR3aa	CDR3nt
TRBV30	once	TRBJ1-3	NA	CAWSVQYLNSGNTIYF	TGTGCCTGGAGTGTACAGTACCTTAACTCTGGAAACACCATATATTTT
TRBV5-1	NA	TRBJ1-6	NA	CASSPTAGDNSPLHF	TGCGCCAGCAGCCCCACCGCAGGGGATAATTCACCCCTCCACTTT
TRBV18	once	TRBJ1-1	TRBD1	CASSDALRGQAFF	TGTGCCAGCTCGGACGCATTGAGGGGGCAAGCTTTCTTT
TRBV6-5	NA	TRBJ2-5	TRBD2	CARTSGLIAETQYF	TGTGCCAGGACTAGCGGGCTTATCGCAGAGACCCAGTACTTC
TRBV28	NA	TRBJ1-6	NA	CASSSYPPGGSYNSPLHF	TGTGCCAGCAGTTCGTACCCTCCGGGCGGGTCCTATAATTCACCCCTCCACTTT
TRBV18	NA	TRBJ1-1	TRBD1	CASSPPDRSSAFF	TGTGCCAGCTCACCACCGGACAGGAGTTCCGCTTTCTTT
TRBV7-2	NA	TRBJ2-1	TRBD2	CASSLSAGGPARSEQFF	TGTGCCAGCAGCTTATCAGCGGGAGGGCCAGCTAGAAGTGAGCAGTTCTTC
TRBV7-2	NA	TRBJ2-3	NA	CASSLGGLAATDTQYF	TGTGCCAGCAGCTTAGGGGGGCTAGCGGCTACAGATACGCAGTATTTT
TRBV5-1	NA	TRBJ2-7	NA	CASSSQGSHEQYF	TGCGCCAGCAGCTCCCAGGGGTCCCACGAGCAGTACTTC
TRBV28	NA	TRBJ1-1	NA	CASIGQQRTFF	TGTGCCAGCATAGGTCAACAGCGGACTTTCTTT
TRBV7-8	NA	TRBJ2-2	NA	CASSFEDSNTGELFF	TGTGCCAGCAGCTTTGAGGACAGCAACACCGGGGAGCTGTTTTTT
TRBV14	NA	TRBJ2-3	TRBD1	CASSSDRFLKDTQYF	TGTGCCAGCAGCTCGGACAGGTTTTTAAAGGATACGCAGTATTTT
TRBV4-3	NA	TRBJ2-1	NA	CASSLGLASNYNEQFF	TGCGCCAGCAGCCTAGGCCTAGCAAGTAACTACAATGAGCAGTTCTTC
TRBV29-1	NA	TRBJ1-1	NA	CSVAVNTEAFF	TGCAGCGTGGCTGTCAACACTGAAGCTTTCTTT
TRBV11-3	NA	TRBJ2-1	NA	CASSLALAEAQFF	TGTGCCAGCAGCTTAGCTTTAGCGGAGGCGCAGTTCTTC
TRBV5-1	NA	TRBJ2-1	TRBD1	CASSFNGQVDNEQFF	TGTGCCAGCAGCTTCAATGGACAGGTAGACAATGAGCAGTTCTTC
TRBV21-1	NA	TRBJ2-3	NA	CASSKMGLAGGMVGTDTQYF	TGTGCCAGCAGCAAGATGGGACTAGCGGGAGGTATGGTTGGCACAGATACGCAGTATTTT
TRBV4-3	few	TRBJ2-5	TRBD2	CASSQERGGQETQYF	TGCGCCAGCAGCCAAGAGCGGGGGGGCCAAGAGACCCAGTACTTC
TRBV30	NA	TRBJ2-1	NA	CAWKGSEQFF	TGTGCCTGGAAGGGGTCTGAGCAGTTCTTC
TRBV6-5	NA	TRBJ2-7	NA	CAHNGVVDEQYF	TGTGCCCACAACGGGGTGGTGGACGAGCAGTACTTC
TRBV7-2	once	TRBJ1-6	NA	CASSSQGPIASPLHF	TGTGCCAGCAGCTCTCAGGGCCCCATCGCCTCACCCCTCCACTTT
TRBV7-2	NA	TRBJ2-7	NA	CASSLRINYEQYF	TGTGCCAGCAGCCTCAGAATCAACTACGAGCAGTACTTC
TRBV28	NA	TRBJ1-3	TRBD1	CASSSHGQGGNTIYF	TGTGCCAGCAGCTCCCATGGACAGGGAGGAAACACCATATATTTT
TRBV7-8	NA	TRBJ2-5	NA	CASSPTWALQETQYF	TGTGCCAGCAGCCCCACGTGGGCCCTCCAAGAGACCCAGTACTTC
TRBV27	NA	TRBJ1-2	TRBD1	CASSPGQGVGYTF	TGTGCCAGCAGTCCAGGACAGGGAGTTGGCTACACCTTC
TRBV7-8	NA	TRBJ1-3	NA	CASSPGGGVGNTIYF	TGTGCCAGCAGCCCCGGGGGAGGGGTTGGAAACACCATATATTTT
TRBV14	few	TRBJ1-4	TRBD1	CASSQVGQGRGKLFF	TGTGCCAGCAGCCAAGTCGGACAGGGGAGGGGAAAACTGTTTTTT
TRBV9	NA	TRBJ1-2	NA	CASKSVRDGYTF	TGTGCCAGCAAGTCGGTCCGGGATGGCTACACCTTC
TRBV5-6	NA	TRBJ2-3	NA	CASSQGIVKDTQYF	TGTGCCAGCAGCCAGGGTATAGTTAAAGATACGCAGTATTTT
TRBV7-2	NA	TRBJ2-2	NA	CASSLLNTGELFF	TGTGCCAGCAGCTTACTGAACACCGGGGAGCTGTTTTTT
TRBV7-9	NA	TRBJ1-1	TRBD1	CATKTGAVGNTEAFF	TGTGCAACAAAAACAGGGGCCGTGGGGAACACTGAAGCTTTCTTT
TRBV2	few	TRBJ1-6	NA	CASSGTAADNSPLHF	TGTGCCAGCAGTGGGACAGCGGCTGATAATTCACCCCTCCACTTT
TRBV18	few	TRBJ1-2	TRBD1	CASSSGTGADYGYTF	TGTGCCAGCTCATCGGGGACAGGGGCTGACTATGGCTACACCTTC
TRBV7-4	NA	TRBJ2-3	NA	CATHQRRVVFDTQYF	TGTGCCACCCACCAGAGACGGGTAGTTTTTGATACGCAGTATTTT
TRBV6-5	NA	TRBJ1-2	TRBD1	CASSYERGTAYGYTF	TGTGCCAGCAGTTACGAACGAGGGACAGCCTATGGCTACACCTTC
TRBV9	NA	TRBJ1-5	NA	CASSVSGFSNQPQHF	TGTGCCAGCAGCGTCTCCGGGTTTAGCAATCAGCCCCAGCATTTT
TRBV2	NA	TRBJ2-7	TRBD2	CASSDPSGGAYEQYF	TGTGCCAGCAGTGATCCTAGCGGGGGGGCCTACGAGCAGTACTTC
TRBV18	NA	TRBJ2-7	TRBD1	CASSPRGQYEQYF	TGTGCCAGCTCACCCAGGGGGCAGTACGAGCAGTACTTC
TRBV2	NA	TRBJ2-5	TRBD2	CASSVGPGGQETQYF	TGTGCCAGCAGTGTGGGGCCGGGGGGCCAAGAGACCCAGTACTTC
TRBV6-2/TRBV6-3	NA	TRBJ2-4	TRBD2	CASSSSGGIQYF	TGTGCCAGCAGTTCTAGCGGGGGCATTCAGTACTTC
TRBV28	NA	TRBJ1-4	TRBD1	CASGDSNPATNEKLFF	TGTGCCAGCGGGGACAGTAACCCTGCAACTAATGAAAAACTGTTTTTT
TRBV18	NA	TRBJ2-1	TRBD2	CASSPGTSGLGNEQFF	TGTGCCAGCTCACCCGGGACTAGCGGGCTGGGGAATGAGCAGTTCTTC
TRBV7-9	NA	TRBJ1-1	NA	CASSLLGVTLEAFF	TGTGCCAGCAGCTTATTAGGGGTAACCCTTGAAGCTTTCTTT
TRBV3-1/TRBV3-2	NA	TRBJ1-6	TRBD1	CASRPDRRDSPLHF	TGTGCCAGCAGACCGGACAGGAGGGATTCACCCCTACACTTT